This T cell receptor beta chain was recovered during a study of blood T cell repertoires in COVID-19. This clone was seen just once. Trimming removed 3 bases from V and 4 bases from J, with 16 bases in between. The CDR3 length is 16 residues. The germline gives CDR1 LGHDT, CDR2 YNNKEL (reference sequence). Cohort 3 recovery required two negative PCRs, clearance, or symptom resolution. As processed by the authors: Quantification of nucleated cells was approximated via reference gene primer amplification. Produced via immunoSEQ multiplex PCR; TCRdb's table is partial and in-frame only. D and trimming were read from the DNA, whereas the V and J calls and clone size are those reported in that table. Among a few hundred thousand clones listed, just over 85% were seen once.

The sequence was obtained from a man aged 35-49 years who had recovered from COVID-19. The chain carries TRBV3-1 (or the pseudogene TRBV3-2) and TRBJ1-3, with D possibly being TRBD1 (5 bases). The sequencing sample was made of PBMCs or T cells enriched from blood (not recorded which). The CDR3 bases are TGTGCCAGCAGCCAGGTTACCGGGGGGAACGGAAACACCATATATTTT. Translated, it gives CASSQVTGGNGNTIYF.